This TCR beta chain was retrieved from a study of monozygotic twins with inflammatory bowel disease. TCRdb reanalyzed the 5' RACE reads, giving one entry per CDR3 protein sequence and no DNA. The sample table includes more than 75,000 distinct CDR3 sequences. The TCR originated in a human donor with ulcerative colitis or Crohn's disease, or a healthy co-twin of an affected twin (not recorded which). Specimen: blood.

The CDR3 region is CASTPGRGTSYYGYTF. V usage is TRBV5-4 and J usage is TRBJ1-2; TCRdb calls TRBD1, which cannot be checked without DNA. CDR3 length: 16 amino acids. CDR1 and CDR2 from the germline V gene are SGHNT and YYREEE (reference sequence).